The sample holds a few counts of the clone carrying this TCR beta chain. Unmatched junction bases numbered 4, after V lost 1 base and J lost 6 bases. This CDR3 spans 15 amino acids. Per the germline V gene, CDR1 is MGHRA and CDR2 is YSYEKL. TCRdb recomputed calls from the RT-PCR reads with MiXCR, one row per CDR3 protein. The data show almost 700,000 distinct CDR3 sequences, approximately 15% seen once. This sequence was found in a female donor in good health, serving as a healthy control. The chain carries TRBV4-1 and TRBJ2-1; 9 nucleotides align to TRBD1. What was sequenced was memory CD4+ T cells from blood. The CDR3 reads CASSQAGTGTNEQFF. In DNA, the CDR3 is TGCGCCAGCAGCCAAGCCGGGACAGGGACCAATGAGCAGTTCTTC.